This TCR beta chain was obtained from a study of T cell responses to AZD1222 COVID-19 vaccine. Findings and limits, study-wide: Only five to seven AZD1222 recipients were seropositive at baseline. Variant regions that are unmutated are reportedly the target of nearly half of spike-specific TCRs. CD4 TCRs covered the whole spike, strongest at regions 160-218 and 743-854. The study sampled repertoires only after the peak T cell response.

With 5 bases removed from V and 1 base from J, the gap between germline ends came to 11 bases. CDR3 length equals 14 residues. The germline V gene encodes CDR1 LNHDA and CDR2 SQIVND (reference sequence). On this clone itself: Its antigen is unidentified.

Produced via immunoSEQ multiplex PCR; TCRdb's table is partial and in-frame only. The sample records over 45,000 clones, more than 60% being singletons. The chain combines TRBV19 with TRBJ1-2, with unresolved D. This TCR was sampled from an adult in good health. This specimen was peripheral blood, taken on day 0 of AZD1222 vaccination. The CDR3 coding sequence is TGTGCCAGTAGTCCCACCTGGAATAACTATGGCTACACCTTC. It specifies CASSPTWNNYGYTF.